One and the same sample provided the 20 T cell receptor beta chains below, sequenced in a study of blood T cells in healthy people across ages. Together with a sample-barcoded 5' primer, a J-beta primer mix was included in a second PCR lasting roughly 6 to 12 cycles. TCRdb re-called the 5' RACE reads through MiXCR, storing one row per CDR3 protein. The data show 700,000 to 950,000 distinct CDR3 sequences, 58% seen once. The sequenced sample consisted of blood. These receptors were obtained from a man between 25 and 39 years old in good health.

The J gene is TRBJ2-1, the V gene TRBV7-2; D is perhaps TRBD1 or TRBD2 (5 bases each). Germline CDR1 reads SGHTA; CDR2 reads FQGNSA. The germline V and J ends were trimmed by 2 bases and 2 bases, with 10 bases remaining between them. The CDR3 is made up of 15 amino acids. The CDR3 sequence: CASSLSWGTYNEQFF. In DNA, the CDR3 is TGTGCCAGCAGCTTAAGCTGGGGGACCTACAATGAGCAGTTCTTC. Looking up the rest from reference TRBV7-2 and TRBJ2-1 gives the full variable domain: GAGVSQSPSNKVTEKGKDVELRCDPISGHTALYWYRQSLGQGLEFLIYFQGNSAPDKSGLPSDRFSAERTGGSVSTLTIQRTQQEDSAVYLCASSLSWGTYNEQFFGPGTRLTVL.

The chain couples TRBV7-2 to TRBJ2-1, with D possibly TRBD2 on 6 matching bases. V was cut by 1 base and J by 4 bases, with 17 bases left in between. The CDR3 totals 17 residues. Looked up from germline, CDR1 is SGHTA and CDR2 is FQGNSA. Written as DNA, the CDR3 is TGTGCCAGCAGCTTAGTGAGCGGGTCTATCGAGTACAATGAGCAGTTCTTC. Its translation: CASSLVSGSIEYNEQFF.

The chain uses TRBV21-1 and TRBJ2-7; the DNA was not used to check the table's D call, TRBD1. The end of the DNA fits TRBJ2-5 better, so the J call may be wrong. TRBV21-1 is assigned pseudogene status. This CDR3 is 16 amino acids long. In nucleotides, the CDR3 is TGTGCCAGCAGCTCGCAAAGGGGACAGGGAGAAGAGACCCAGTACTTC. This sequence encodes CASSSQRGQGEETQYF.

This clonotype was recorded once. The chain is built from TRBV12-3 or TRBV12-4 and TRBJ1-1, with D perhaps matching TRBD1 (5 bases). The V gene lost 6 bases and the J gene lost 1 base, with 15 bases spanning the gap. The CDR3 consists of 15 residues. CDR3 sequence: CASRDEQAKNTEAFF. As DNA, the CDR3 is TGTGCCAGCAGGGACGAACAGGCGAAGAACACTGAAGCTTTCTTT.

CDR3 residues: CATAGIYGYTF. The CDR3 DNA sequence: TGTGCCACGGCAGGGATCTATGGCTACACCTTC. The genes are TRBV27 and TRBJ1-2, with TRBD1 as a possible D gene (5 bases). Trimming pared 10 bases from V and 4 bases from J, leaving 10 bases between. The CDR3 has 11 amino acids. Germline CDR1 and CDR2: MNHEY and SMNVEV (reference sequence).

On this clonotype: A much more abundant neighbour one base away suggests this may be a read error. This rearrangement joins TRBV25-1 to TRBJ1-2, with no clear D. In germline, CDR1 is MGHDK, CDR2 SYGVNS. The CDR3 is 15 residues long. Here the CDR3 DNA reads TGTGCCAGCAGTCCCGTGGGGTCGCGTGTAGATGGCAACACCTTC. It codes for CASSPVGSRVDGNTF.

The chain uses TRBV9 and TRBJ2-7; D ambiguous. In germline, CDR1 is SGDLS, CDR2 YYNGEE. This CDR3 has 14 amino acids. The V end lost 0 bases, the J end lost 2 bases, and 9 bases lay between the germline ends. CDR3: CASSVGEGPYEQYF. Written as DNA, the CDR3 is TGTGCCAGCAGCGTAGGCGAAGGGCCCTACGAGCAGTACTTC.

This clonotype appeared a few times. The chain combines TRBV27 with TRBJ1-6; TRBD1 matches at 7 bases. The CDR3 is made up of 17 amino acids. Trimming at V came to 4 bases and at J to 7 bases, leaving 13 bases not matched to a gene. The germline CDR1 and CDR2 sequences are MNHEY and SMNVEV (reference sequence). For the CDR3, the DNA is TGTGCCAGCAGTTCAAACAAACAACAGGGGTCCAATTCACCCCTCCACTTT. Translation gives CASSSNKQQGSNSPLHF.

This chain uses TRBV10-3 with TRBJ2-7; TRBD2 might be the D (6 bases). Germline V gene sequence: CDR1 ENHRY, CDR2 SYGVKD. V lost 3 bases to trimming and J lost 2 bases, with 14 bases between them. The CDR3 contains 15 residues. The CDR3 is CAISEWQGGAYEQYF. The CDR3 bases are TGTGCCATCAGTGAATGGCAGGGAGGCGCCTACGAGCAGTACTTC.

The V and J genes are TRBV11-2 and TRBJ2-3; D could derive from TRBD1 or TRBD2 (5 bases each). Germline CDR1 and CDR2: SGHAT and FQNNGV. Trimming shortened V by 6 bases and J by 1 base, and 17 bases separated the two germline ends. CDR3 length: 16 amino acids. CDR3 region: CASRRGTGSRTDTQYF. CDR3 DNA sequence: TGTGCCAGCAGGAGGGGTACGGGGTCACGCACAGATACGCAGTATTTT. The full variable domain, in which reference TRBV11-2 and TRBJ2-3 provide the parts outside the CDR3, is EAGVAQSPRYKIIEKRQSVAFWCNPISGHATLYWYQQILGQGPKLLIQFQNNGVVDDSQLPKDRFSAERLKGVDSTLKIQPAKLEDSAVYLCASRRGTGSRTDTQYFGPGTRLTVL.

This clonotype came up a few times. The chain is built from TRBV20-1 and TRBJ2-1; 9 bases fit TRBD2. Unmatched junction bases numbered 14, after V lost 6 bases and J lost 5 bases. The CDR3 loop spans 16 amino acids. Per the germline V gene, CDR1 is DFQATT and CDR2 is SNEGSKA (reference sequence). CDR3 nucleotides: TGCAGTGCCCCCGAGTGGGCTAGCGGGGTTAACAATGAGCAGTTCTTC. Encoded protein: CSAPEWASGVNNEQFF.

V gene TRBV20-1 combines with J gene TRBJ2-7; 16 bases are shared with TRBD2. Unmatched junction bases numbered 4, after V lost 5 bases and J lost 12 bases. The CDR3 spans 12 residues. Germline CDR1 DFQATT, CDR2 SNEGSKA (reference sequence). The chain's CDR3 is CSAQGLAGGRYF. CDR3 in DNA: TGCAGTGCTCAGGGACTAGCGGGGGGGCGGTACTTC.

The chain couples TRBV7-2 to TRBJ2-7, with TRBD1 identical over 7 bases. CDR1 SGHTA and CDR2 FQGNSA come from the germline V gene. CDR3 length equals 16 residues. V lost 2 bases, J lost 2 bases, and 9 bases stayed unmatched. The CDR3 is CASSLSLGQNTYEQYF. The DNA for the CDR3 is TGTGCCAGCAGCTTATCGCTGGGACAGAATACCTACGAGCAGTACTTC.

This clonotype was detected only a few times. The chain couples TRBV5-1 to TRBJ2-5; TRBD1 might be the D (6 bases). Trimming removed 4 bases at V and 5 bases at J, with 18 bases between. There are 15 residues in the CDR3. Germline CDR1 and CDR2: SGHRS and YFSETQ. CDR3 sequence (DNA): TGCGCCAGCAGCCAAGTCACGACAGGTCGGGAGACCCAGTACTTC. It encodes CASSQVTTGRETQYF. Full variable domain (missing parts from reference TRBV5-1 and TRBJ2-5): KAGVTQTPRYLIKTRGQQVTLSCSPISGHRSVSWYQQTPGQGLQFLFEYFSETQRNKGNFPGRFSGRQFSNSRSEMNVSTLELGDSALYLCASSQVTTGRETQYFGPGTRLLVL.

This sequence joins TRBV5-1 and TRBJ2-5, with 7 bases aligning to TRBD1. The DNA matches TRBJ2-7 better at its end, which makes the J call doubtful. The germline V gene encodes CDR1 SGHRS and CDR2 YFSETQ. This CDR3 region has 14 residues. CDR3 bases: TGCGCCAGCAGCGTGCCGGGACAGCAGAACGAGCAGTACTTC. This gives the protein CASSVPGQQNEQYF.

There are a few counts of this clonotype. The rearrangement links TRBV4-3 to TRBJ2-5, with TRBD2 as a possible D gene (6 bases). This CDR3 has 15 residues. Germline CDR1 LGHNA, CDR2 YSLEER. V was cut by 3 bases and J by 5 bases, with 16 bases left in between. CDR3 DNA sequence: TGCGCCAGCAGCCACGAACCGGGACTCGGGGAGACCCAGTACTTC. Amino acids: CASSHEPGLGETQYF.

This clonotype was counted between two and nine times. The rearrangement joins TRBV12-3 or TRBV12-4 to TRBJ2-1; D is ambiguous. The V end was cut by 5 bases, the J end by 6 bases, with 17 bases between. There are 15 residues in the CDR3. Here the CDR3 DNA reads TGTGCCAGCAGTCAGCCAGGACGGAAGTTCAATGAGCAGTTCTTC. Encoded protein: CASSQPGRKFNEQFF.

This rearrangement joins TRBV20-1 to TRBJ1-2, with a possible D match to TRBD1 (6 bases). In germline, CDR1 is DFQATT, CDR2 SNEGSKA (reference sequence). The CDR3 covers 13 residues. V was clipped by 3 bases and J by 3 bases, with 11 bases between them. CDR3 in DNA: TGCAGTGCTAGTGGGGGGCTGGACTATGGCTACACCTTC. Protein product: CSASGGLDYGYTF.

The CDR3 region has the DNA TGTGCCAGCACCCAACAGCCACCTCCCAAGACCCAGTACTTC. This encodes CASTQQPPPKTQYF. The chain carries TRBV6-5 and TRBJ2-5, with no clear D. V gave up 7 bases and J gave up 6 bases, with 18 bases separating them. The CDR3 contains 14 residues. Germline assignment: CDR1 MNHEY and CDR2 SVGAGI.

V is TRBV5-1 and J is TRBJ2-1; 9 nucleotides line up with TRBD2. Trimming took 3 bases from V and 6 from J; bases not matched to a gene: 7. Germline V lookup: CDR1 SGHRS, CDR2 YFSETQ. There are 15 residues in the CDR3. The CDR3 nucleotides read TGCGCCAGCAGCTCCGGCGGGAGGGTATTCAATGAGCAGTTCTTC. This encodes CASSSGGRVFNEQFF.